The clone carrying this T cell receptor beta chain was observed a few times. Its antigen remains unknown. This CDR3 region has 14 residues. V lost 2 bases to trimming and J lost 9 bases; unmatched junction nucleotides: 6. Germline CDR1 and CDR2: LNHDA and SQIVND (reference sequence). Regarding treatment: approximately 9-day PBMC culture with coronavirus spike peptide pools or control peptides (ViraFEST assay). The data derive from a study of vaccination and CD4 T cells after COVID-19. Study at large: The study drew post-COVID samples a median around 100 days after diagnosis (range 35 to 161). Overlapping spike pools from SARS-CoV-2 and HCoV-NL63, HCoV-OC43 and HCoV-229E served as culture stimuli.

Cultured CD4+ T-cell DNA underwent Oncomine TCR Beta short-read sequencing. TCRdb used MiXCR to reprocess the PCR reads, holding one entry per CDR3 protein. Among 15,000 to 20,000 distinct CDR3 sequences listed, 56% were seen once. The sequence came from a human donor who had recovered from COVID-19. This chain joins TRBV19 and TRBJ2-1; 8 bases align to TRBD2. Sequenced sample: CD4+ T cells from blood, cultured in vitro. CDR3 sequence: CASSITGGRGEQFF. CDR3 bases: TGTGCCAGTAGTATAACGGGAGGGCGTGGTGAGCAGTTCTTC.